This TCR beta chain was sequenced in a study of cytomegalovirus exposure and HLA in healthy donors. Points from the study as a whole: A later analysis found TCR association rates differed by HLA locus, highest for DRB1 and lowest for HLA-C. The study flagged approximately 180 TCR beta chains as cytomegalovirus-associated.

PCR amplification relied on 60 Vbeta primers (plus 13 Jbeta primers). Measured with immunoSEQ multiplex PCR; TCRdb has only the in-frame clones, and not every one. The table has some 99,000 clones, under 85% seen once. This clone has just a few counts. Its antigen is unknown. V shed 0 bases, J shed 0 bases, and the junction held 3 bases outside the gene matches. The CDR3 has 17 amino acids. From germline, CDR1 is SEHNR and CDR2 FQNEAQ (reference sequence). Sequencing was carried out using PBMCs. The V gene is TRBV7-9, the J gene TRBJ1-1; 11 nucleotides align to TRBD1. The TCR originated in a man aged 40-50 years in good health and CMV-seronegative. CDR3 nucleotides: TGTGCCAGCAGCTTAGCGTGGACAGGGGGCATGAACACTGAAGCTTTCTTT. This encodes CASSLAWTGGMNTEAFF.